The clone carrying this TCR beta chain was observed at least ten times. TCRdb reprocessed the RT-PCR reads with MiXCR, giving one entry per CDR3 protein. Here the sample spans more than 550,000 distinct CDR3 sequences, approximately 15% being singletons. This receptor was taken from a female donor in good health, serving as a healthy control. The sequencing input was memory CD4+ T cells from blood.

CDR3 residues: CAISESEGYGYTF. The CDR3 bases are TGTGCCATCAGTGAGTCCGAAGGATATGGCTACACCTTC. This sequence joins TRBV10-3 and TRBJ1-2, with D unresolved. The CDR3 runs 13 residues. Germline values: CDR1 ENHRY, CDR2 SYGVKD. Trimming cost V 0 bases and J 5 bases, with 7 bases left between them.